This is a list of T cell receptor beta chains from one sample in a study of CD8+ T cells in alopecia areata. The table came from immunoSEQ multiplex PCR; TCRdb's copy has only in-frame clones and leaves some out. The sample contains roughly 35,000 clones, 55% of which appear only once. The sequenced material came from NKG2D-high CD8+ T cells sorted from blood. All receptors derive from a human donor with alopecia areata. Both conserved end residues are part of each CDR3. A D gene is named only where the DNA matches it firmly. A row's size may be missing; if present it is once, few, many or a size class.

>TRBJ2-3|few|.|TRBV4-2
TGTGCCAGCAGCGACGGGTCAGATACGCAGTATTTT
CASSDGSDTQYF
>TRBJ1-1|few|TRBD1|TRBV9
TGTGCCAGCAGCGTCCAAGGGACAGGGGACCTGAACACTGAAGCTTTCTTT
CASSVQGTGDLNTEAFF
>TRBJ2-7|.|.|TRBV5-4
TGTGCCAGCAGCTTGGCTACTGCAATGGCCTACGAGCAGTACTTC
CASSLATAMAYEQYF
>TRBJ2-1|.|.|TRBV6-6
TGTGCCAGCAGTTATTCATCGGGATACGACGAGCAGTTCTTC
CASSYSSGYDEQFF
>TRBJ1-1|.|TRBD1|TRBV27
TGTGCCAGCAGTTGGACAGGCCAGAACACTGAAGCTTTCTTT
CASSWTGQNTEAFF
>TRBJ2-3|few|.|TRBV7-9
TGTGCCAGCAGCTTAGTCAGCACAGATACGCAGTATTTT
CASSLVSTDTQYF
>TRBJ1-1|.|TRBD1|TRBV7-6
TGTGCCAGCAGCGTGGACAGGGGCGCCACTGAAGCTTTCTTT
CASSVDRGATEAFF
>TRBJ2-3|.|.|TRBV6-6
TGTGCCAGCAGAGAGGGGGGTTTCACAGATACGCAGTATTTT
CASREGGFTDTQYF
>TRBJ2-2|few|.|TRBV4-3
TGCGCCAGCAGCCAAGATTTTGTTGACACCGGGGAGCTGTTTTTT
CASSQDFVDTGELFF
>TRBJ2-1|.|.|TRBV6-5
TGTGCCAGCGCTGGGGTGCAGGGCTCCTACAATGAGCAGTTCTTC
CASAGVQGSYNEQFF
>TRBJ2-1|.|.|TRBV13
TGTGCCAGCAGCCAAAGGACGGAGAACAATGAGCAGTTCTTC
CASSQRTENNEQFF
>TRBJ1-1|few|.|TRBV29-1
TGCAGCGTTGAAGACCCAAGGGGGAGAAACACTGAAGCTTTCTTT
CSVEDPRGRNTEAFF
>TRBJ1-3|few|.|TRBV4-2
TGTGCCAGCAGCCAACCCCCGGGACATCTTACTTACTCTGGAAACACCATATATTTT
CASSQPPGHLTYSGNTIYF